This TCR beta chain appears in the sequencing data of a study of blood T cell repertoires in COVID-19. Overall study context: The study drew acute and convalescent COVID-19 samples from the United States, Italy and Spain. Sources were T cells, B-cell-depleted T cells, or PBMCs; the material itself was cDNA or gDNA.

Per the original data handling: Cell counts per sample came from amplifying reference gene primers. The method was immunoSEQ multiplex PCR; TCRdb's version includes in-frame clones alone and lacks a portion of them. That table gives V, J and clone size, and the DNA gave D and trimming. The table lists approximately 200,000 clones, 90% to 95% of them singletons, with roughly 0.76% in the top ten. Trimming pared 7 bases from V and 4 bases from J, leaving 15 bases between. The CDR3 runs 14 residues. Germline CDR1 SGHNT, CDR2 YYREEE (reference sequence). The chain couples TRBV5-4 to TRBJ2-1; no clear D gene. Sequencing used peripheral blood. The TCR comes from a man in his thirties or forties with COVID-19, enrolled during active disease. As DNA, the CDR3 is TGTGCCAGCTCTACCGGTGGAGCGTACAATGAGCAGTTCTTC. Its protein product is CASSTGGAYNEQFF.